This T cell receptor (beta chain) was sequenced during a study of control samples from healthy donors and cancer patients (dated by TCRdb to 2018 to 2021). A remark on this clone: Its antigen is currently not known. No base quality information exists; no much larger clone differs at one position.

The library came from the immunoSEQ multiplex PCR assay. TCRdb took this table from immuneACCESS and kept in-frame rearrangements with V and J called. Such tables lack part of the clones; where checked against another copy, unresolved V genes explain under half of the gap, and the rest is unexplained. Recorded for this sample are about 130,000 clones; less than 95% of them occurred a single time. More than 6.5% of the sample rests with the top ten. The CDR3 starts with the cysteine, ends with the phenylalanine, and has 13 residues. Kept here is only the CDR3 DNA, which spans 39 bases and is read in frame from base 1. The germline V gene yields MNHEY for CDR1 and SVGAGI for CDR2. V lost 6 bases and J lost 2 bases; the stretch between them is 10 bases long.

The specimen was blood. This TCR was recovered from a man aged 18 to 30 in good health. The rearranged chain carries TRBV6-5 and TRBJ1-2, with no reliable assignment of the D segment. The nucleotide sequence reads as follows: TGTGCCAGCAGACAACCGGGGAACTATGGCTACACCTTC. The translation is CASRQPGNYGYTF.